The 23 T cell receptor beta chains below come from one sample, sequenced in a study of human T cells and chemical hapten exposure. TCRdb reprocessed the RACE reads with MiXCR, giving one entry per CDR3 protein. The sample yields under 100,000 distinct CDR3 sequences, 8.5% seen once. The time point is: pre-sensitization, week 0. The sample's treatment: therapeutic diphenylcyclopropenone sensitization with weekly scalp DPC. The sample here was whole blood, taken in connection with sensitization to the hapten diphenylcyclopropenone (DPC). These receptors all stem from a man aged 35 to 55 with alopecia areata. Some clones in this sample may be carry-over from other donors' samples.

The rearrangement uses TRBV27 and TRBJ2-2; 12 positions match TRBD2. Germline CDR1 is MNHEY and CDR2 is SMNVEV (reference sequence). Trimming took 8 bases from V and 2 from J; bases not matched to a gene: 6. This CDR3 is 16 amino acids long. CDR3 nucleotides: TGTGCCAGCCCGGGACTAGCGGGTTTAAACACCGGGGAGCTGTTTTTT. Its protein is CASPGLAGLNTGELFF.

The chain links TRBV6-2 or TRBV6-3 to TRBJ2-7, with 7 bases matching TRBD2. The CDR3 has 15 amino acids. The germline V gene has CDR1 MNHEY and CDR2 SVGEGT. The trim removed 6 bases at V and 3 bases at J, leaving 11 bases unmatched. The DNA of the CDR3 is TGTGCCAGCAGACGACTAGCTGGGGACCTCTACGAGCAGTACGTC. Its translation is CASRRLAGDLYEQYV.

This clonotype was picked up many times. V is TRBV5-1 and J is TRBJ1-2; 8 positions match TRBD1. The ends lost 5 bases at V and 8 bases at J; junction bases unmatched: 11. Germline CDR1 reads SGHRS; CDR2 reads YFSETQ. The CDR3 has 14 amino acids. The CDR3 spells CASRESQGGKGYTF. The CDR3 nucleotides are TGCGCCAGCAGGGAATCACAGGGGGGTAAAGGCTACACCTTC.

The V call is TRBV4-2, the J call TRBJ2-4; D tentatively fits TRBD1 or TRBD2 (6 bases each). V gave up 0 bases and J gave up 8 bases, with 11 bases separating them. The CDR3 is 14 amino acids. The germline CDR1 and CDR2 sequences are LGHNA and YNFKEQ. CDR3 in DNA: TGTGCCAGCAGCCAAGAGACGAGGGGGGACATTCAGTACTTC. Residues: CASSQETRGDIQYF.

This clonotype was found a few times. CDR3 nucleotides: TGTGCCAGCAGCTTGGGGCCGGGACAAGAGACCCAGTACTTC. It yields the protein CASSLGPGQETQYF. This chain links TRBV5-4 with TRBJ2-5, with D maybe TRBD2 (5 bases). The V end was cut by 0 bases, the J end by 2 bases, with 8 bases between. Germline CDR1 reads SGHNT; CDR2 reads YYREEE (reference sequence). The CDR3 is 14 amino acids.

This clonotype has only a few counts. The chain is built from TRBV7-2 and TRBJ2-5; D is undetermined. The CDR3 is made up of 15 amino acids. Germline lookup yields CDR1 SGHTA and CDR2 FQGNSA. The V and J ends lost 5 bases and 5 bases respectively, with 18 bases between them. The CDR3: CASSPRLGPQETQYF. The CDR3 DNA reads TGTGCCAGCAGCCCACGGTTAGGTCCCCAGGAGACCCAGTACTTC.

As regards this clonotype: Germline is not matched at one junction end, which may reflect a read error. The chain couples TRBV6-1 to TRBJ1-5, with a tentative D call TRBD1 (6 bases). This CDR3 region has 14 residues. CDR1 is MNHNS, CDR2 SASEGT, per germline. The CDR3 DNA is TGTGCCAGCAACGGGGGGGCTAGCATTCAGCCCCAGCATTTT. Translated: CASNGGASIQPQHF.

CDR3 sequence reads: CASSSDRFPTNEKLFF. The CDR3 region has the DNA TGTGCCAGCAGTTCGGACAGGTTCCCAACTAATGAAAAACTGTTTTTT. The gene calls are TRBV12-3 or TRBV12-4 and TRBJ1-4; TRBD1 agrees at 7 bases. J was trimmed by 0 bases and V by 4 bases; bases with no gene match: 5. CDR3 length: 16 amino acids.

This clonotype has a handful of counts. V usage is TRBV28 and J usage is TRBJ2-3; weak D call: TRBD2 (6 bases). The CDR3 has 15 residues. With 5 bases removed from V and 3 bases from J, the gap between germline ends came to 15 bases. Germline V lookup: CDR1 MDHEN, CDR2 SYDVKM. CDR3 DNA sequence: TGTGCCAGCAGTCTGGGGGGAGCTTTAACAGATACGCAGTATTTT. Its protein product is CASSLGGALTDTQYF.

This chain uses TRBV15 with TRBJ2-3; 8 bases align to TRBD2. CDR1 is LNHNV and CDR2 is YYDKDF in the germline V gene (reference sequence). This CDR3 has 16 amino acids. Trimming took 0 bases from V and 3 from J; bases not matched to a gene: 5. The CDR3 is CATSRDKREMTDTQYF. CDR3 sequence (DNA): TGTGCCACCAGCAGAGATAAGCGGGAGATGACAGATACGCAGTATTTT.

This chain uses TRBV30 with TRBJ1-1; D not resolved. CDR3 size: 15 residues. Germline V lookup: CDR1 GTSNPN, CDR2 SVGIG (reference sequence). V shed 2 bases and J shed 0 bases, with 13 bases lying between them. Here the CDR3 DNA reads TGTGCCTGGAGTACCAAAGAAGGGTTGAACACTGAAGCTTTCTTT. It translates to CAWSTKEGLNTEAFF.

This clonotype came up many times. The CDR3 nucleotides read TGTGCCAGCAGCGTTACAGGGATCCAGCCCCAGCATTTT. It specifies CASSVTGIQPQHF. The V call is TRBV7-9, the J call TRBJ1-5; D possibly corresponds to TRBD1 (6 bases). The V gene's germline CDR1 is SEHNR and CDR2 FQNEAQ (reference sequence). This CDR3 is 13 amino acids long. V lost 5 bases and J 7 bases, leaving 12 bases between the germline ends. Complete variable domain (other parts from reference TRBV7-9 and TRBJ1-5): DTGVSQNPRHKITKRGQNVTFRCDPISEHNRLYWYRQTLGQGPEFLTYFQNEAQLEKSRLLSDRFSAERPKGSFSTLEIQRTEQGDSAMYLCASSVTGIQPQHFGDGTRLSIL.

This rearrangement joins TRBV29-1 to TRBJ2-5; D is perhaps TRBD2 (6 bases). Germline CDR1 SQVTM, CDR2 ANQGSEA. This CDR3 is built from 13 residues. Between the trimmed V and J ends, which lost 7 bases and 0 bases, there was a span of 12 bases. CDR3 region: CSGGERYQETQYF. In DNA form, the CDR3 reads TGCAGCGGCGGGGAGCGGTACCAAGAGACCCAGTACTTC.

This clonotype was seen a few times. The chain is built from TRBV30 and TRBJ2-2; 11 positions match TRBD2. The CDR3 has 16 amino acids. Germline trimming cut 1 base from V and 2 bases from J; bases unmatched to any gene: 3. Germline CDR1 and CDR2: GTSNPN and SVGIG (reference sequence). The CDR3 is CAWSGLAGLNTGELFF. The CDR3 DNA reads TGTGCCTGGAGTGGACTAGCGGGACTCAACACCGGGGAGCTGTTTTTT. Combining the CDR3 with reference TRBV30 and TRBJ2-2 gives the whole variable domain SQTIHQWPATLVQPVGSPLSLECTVEGTSNPNLYWYRQAAGRGLQLLFYSVGIGQISSEVPQNLSASRPQDRQFILSSKKLLLSDSGFYLCAWSGLAGLNTGELFFGEGSRLTVL.

This clonotype was detected many times. The J gene is TRBJ2-3, the V gene TRBV12-3 or TRBV12-4; TRBD2 matches 10 bases. Trimming removed 4 bases from V and 5 bases from J; junction bases left unmatched: 6. CDR3 length equals 15 residues. The CDR3 protein is CASSSLAGGEDTQYF. CDR3 DNA: TGTGCCAGCAGTTCCTTAGCGGGAGGTGAAGATACGCAGTATTTT.

This clonotype was recorded at least ten times. This chain links TRBV20-1 with TRBJ1-1; perhaps TRBD1 as D (6 bases). The germline gives CDR1 DFQATT, CDR2 SNEGSKA (reference sequence). V lost 6 bases and J lost 5, with 16 bases in between. The CDR3 is made up of 13 amino acids. This chain's CDR3 is CSATGQLVTEAFF. The CDR3 nucleotides read TGCAGTGCCACGGGACAACTAGTGACTGAAGCTTTCTTT.

The rearrangement uses TRBV12-3 or TRBV12-4 and TRBJ1-2; D is unclear. CDR3 size: 15 residues. V was pared by 5 bases and J by 3 bases, with 16 bases between. The CDR3 DNA sequence: TGTGCCAGCAGTGAAGGGCCGCGCCTAGACTATGGCTACACCTTC. The encoded protein is CASSEGPRLDYGYTF.

This clonotype was observed a handful of times. The CDR3 loop is CASSTAADGSYEQFF. The CDR3 bases are TGCGCCAGCAGCACCGCTGCTGACGGGTCGTATGAGCAGTTCTTC. The chain uses TRBV5-1 and TRBJ2-1; D uncertain. The CDR3 totals 15 residues. Trimming stripped 4 bases from V and 8 bases from J, with 19 bases between. Germline CDR1 is SGHRS and CDR2 is YFSETQ. The full variable domain, with the rest looked up from reference TRBV5-1 and TRBJ2-1, is KAGVTQTPRYLIKTRGQQVTLSCSPISGHRSVSWYQQTPGQGLQFLFEYFSETQRNKGNFPGRFSGRQFSNSRSEMNVSTLELGDSALYLCASSTAADGSYEQFFGPGTRLTVL.

The CDR3 DNA reads TGCAGCGTTGGTGAGGGGAGGTCCCAAGAGACCCAGTACTTC. It codes for CSVGEGRSQETQYF. The chain recombines TRBV29-1 with TRBJ2-5, with D perhaps matching TRBD2 (6 bases). Germline CDR1 is SQVTM and CDR2 is ANQGSEA. The germline V and J ends were trimmed by 4 bases and 1 base, with 13 bases remaining between them. The CDR3 sequence is 14 residues long.

The chain couples TRBV20-1 to TRBJ2-5, with D possibly being TRBD1 (5 bases). Germline-derived CDR1 and CDR2 are DFQATT and SNEGSKA (reference sequence). Deletions cut 5 bases from V and 5 bases from J, with 12 bases between. CDR3 length: 12 amino acids. CDR3 protein: CSASDSRETQYF. For the CDR3, the DNA is TGCAGTGCTTCCGACAGCCGGGAGACCCAGTACTTC.

This chain uses TRBV18 with TRBJ1-2, with TRBD1 matching over 8 bases. The V segment lost 3 bases and the J segment 7 bases; nucleotides outside the gene matches: 10. The CDR3 sequence is 15 residues long. Looked up from germline, CDR1 is KGHSH and CDR2 is LQKENI. The chain's CDR3 is CASSPATGGNLGYTF. CDR3 in DNA: TGTGCCAGCTCACCTGCAACAGGGGGGAATCTTGGCTACACCTTC.

The sample holds many counts of this clonotype. The J gene is TRBJ1-1, the V gene TRBV6-5; 10 nucleotides align to TRBD1. Germline-derived CDR1 and CDR2 are MNHEY and SVGAGI. The junction had 13 bases not matched to a gene; V was cut back by 7 bases and J by 5 bases. CDR3 size: 16 residues. CDR3 in DNA: TGTGCCAGCAACCATGCCCTGGGGACAGGGGTAACTGAAGCTTTCTTT. Translation: CASNHALGTGVTEAFF.

The gene calls are TRBV25-1 and TRBJ2-5; perhaps TRBD2 as D (6 bases). The CDR3 is 15 amino acids. Trimming left V 8 bases short and J 5 bases short, with 21 bases between. The germline V gene encodes CDR1 MGHDK and CDR2 SYGVNS. Here the CDR3 reads CASGGAGGGGETQYF. The DNA for the CDR3 is TGTGCCAGCGGAGGAGCTGGCGGTGGGGGGGAGACCCAGTACTTC.